This entry lists 5 T cell receptor beta chains sequenced from one sample in a study of patients and donors after allogeneic stem cell transplantation. TCRdb reanalysed the RT-PCR reads using MiXCR and keeps one entry per CDR3 protein. The repertoire includes roughly 190,000 distinct CDR3 sequences, approximately 41% of them detected once, and 33% sits in the top ten. The sample consisted of blood, either unsorted or a sorted T cell fraction (not recorded which). These receptors were obtained from a human donor who was either an allogeneic HSCT recipient or a stem cell or donor lymphocyte infusion donor (not recorded which). It is not recorded whose cells these are; they may come from a transplant donor.

V and J are TRBV5-1 and TRBJ1-2; D might be TRBD1 (6 bases). CDR1 SGHRS and CDR2 YFSETQ come from the germline V gene. V lost 7 bases to trimming and J lost 4 bases, with 11 bases between them. The CDR3 loop spans 12 amino acids. The CDR3 DNA follows: TGCGCCAGCCATGGACAGATCTATGGCTACACCTTC. Its translation is CASHGQIYGYTF.

The chain is built from TRBV25-1 and TRBJ1-5; D not certain. The CDR3 runs 11 residues. Trimming pared 5 bases from V and 12 bases from J, leaving 11 bases between. Germline lookup yields CDR1 MGHDK and CDR2 SYGVNS. CDR3 nucleotides: TGTGCCAGCAGTTCGGGTCTCCGCCAGCATTTT. Protein sequence: CASSSGLRQHF.

The J gene is TRBJ2-1, the V gene TRBV4-3, with D perhaps TRBD2 (5 bases). V was trimmed by 0 bases and J by 10 bases, leaving 16 bases between them. In germline, CDR1 is LGHNA, CDR2 YSLEER. CDR3 size: 15 residues. CDR3: CASSQEGRASGEQFF. CDR3 nucleotide sequence: TGCGCCAGCAGCCAAGAAGGGCGGGCATCGGGAGAGCAGTTCTTC.

The chain uses TRBV10-3 and TRBJ2-1; the D is unclear. Germline V gene lookup returns CDR1 ENHRY and CDR2 SYGVKD. The CDR3 has 9 amino acids. CDR3 DNA sequence: TGTGTACGGGTTGGTGAGCAGTTCTTC. Translation: CVRVGEQFF.

The chain carries TRBV20-1 and TRBJ2-4; TRBD2 matches at 8 bases. The V and J ends lost 6 bases and 7 bases, in that order; junction bases with no gene match: 14. Germline loops: CDR1 DFQATT, CDR2 SNEGSKA (reference sequence). The length of the CDR3 is 15 residues. The CDR3 loop is CSAMTLPGGPNIQYF. The CDR3 coding sequence is TGCAGTGCCATGACCCTCCCGGGAGGGCCGAACATTCAGTACTTC.